A single sample is the source of the 27 T cell receptor beta chains below, sequenced in a study of T cell repertoires in cytomegalovirus infection. Their antigens are not known. TCRdb re-called the reads through MiXCR, storing one row per CDR3 protein. The sample yields 750,000 to 900,000 distinct CDR3 sequences, 29% seen once. The sample here was cultured CD8+ T cells from PBMCs, taken from culture after CMV antigen stimulation. All receptors come from a human donor in good health (CMV status not recorded). Some clones in this sample may be carry-over from other donors' samples.

As regards this clonotype: A junction boundary mismatches the germline segment, possibly from a read error. The genes are TRBV7-3 and TRBJ2-3, with TRBD2 identical over 7 bases. Germline V gene lookup returns CDR1 SGHTA and CDR2 FQGTGA. This CDR3 comprises 16 residues. DNA of the CDR3: TGTGCCAGCAGTTTAAATAGCGGGCGACCCACAGATACGCAGTATTTT. It codes for CASSLNSGRPTDTQYF.

This chain uses TRBV19 with TRBJ2-2, with 12 bases fitting TRBD2. Per the germline V gene, CDR1 is LNHDA and CDR2 is SQIVND (reference sequence). Trimming cost V 3 bases and J 6 bases; bases outside gene matches: 11. This CDR3 region has 18 residues. The CDR3, as DNA: TGTGCCAGTAGTATCGGCAGGCTAGCGGGGGGGCCTTCCGGGGAGCTGTTTTTT. Translation: CASSIGRLAGGPSGELFF.

This chain connects TRBV15 to TRBJ2-3; 9 bases fit TRBD2. The CDR3 extends over 15 amino acids. Trimming cost V 3 bases and J 4 bases; bases outside gene matches: 5. Germline CDR1 LNHNV, CDR2 YYDKDF (reference sequence). CDR3 loop: CATSRTGTSPDTQYF. DNA for the CDR3: TGTGCCACCAGCAGGACGGGGACTAGCCCAGATACGCAGTATTTT.

V is TRBV6-2 or TRBV6-3 and J is TRBJ2-1; D remains ambiguous. Trimming took 2 bases from V and 2 from J, leaving 13 bases between them. CDR3 size: 16 residues. CDR1 MNHEY and CDR2 SVGEGT come from the germline V gene. The CDR3 nucleotides are TGTGCCAGCAGTTACGTAATGGGTAATCCCTACAATGAGCAGTTCTTC. Residues: CASSYVMGNPYNEQFF.

The chain is built from TRBV6-1 and TRBJ2-7; 7 bases agree with TRBD1. V was pared by 5 bases and J by 5 bases, with 21 bases of the junction left unmatched. The CDR3 runs 18 residues. Per germline, CDR1 MNHNS and CDR2 SASEGT. The CDR3 loop is CASSKVFRDSQLGDEQYV. The DNA for the CDR3 is TGTGCCAGCAGTAAAGTCTTTCGGGACAGTCAATTGGGGGACGAGCAGTACGTC.

With regard to this clonotype: A much more abundant neighbour one base away suggests this may be a read error. The chain joins TRBV7-6 to TRBJ2-1, with TRBD2 matching over 7 bases. The junction had 6 bases not matched to a gene; V was cut back by 0 bases and J by 7 bases. Germline CDR1 and CDR2: SGHVS and FNYEAQ. The CDR3 sequence is 15 residues long. This CDR3 reads CASSLARVSGNEQFF. DNA for the CDR3: TGTGCCAGCAGCTTAGCGCGTGTTAGCGGGAATGAGCAGTTCTTC.

The genes are TRBV5-4 and TRBJ1-2; tentative D call: TRBD1 (5 bases). The CDR3 consists of 15 residues. Germline CDR1 and CDR2: SGHNT and YYREEE (reference sequence). V was cut by 3 bases and J by 0 bases, with 12 bases left in between. Written as DNA, the CDR3 is TGTGCCAGCAGCTCCGGGACCGCGGCTAACTATGGCTACACCTTC. This sequence encodes CASSSGTAANYGYTF.

The V and J genes are TRBV6-5 and TRBJ2-1; tentatively, D is TRBD1 (5 bases). V was trimmed by 8 bases and J by 6 bases, leaving 11 bases between them. Germline CDR1 reads MNHEY; CDR2 reads SVGAGI. The CDR3 is made up of 12 amino acids. This CDR3 is CASRRGLNEQFF. The CDR3, as DNA: TGTGCCAGCCGTAGGGGCCTCAATGAGCAGTTCTTC.

This chain links TRBV5-8 with TRBJ2-6; no firm D call. The CDR3 runs 13 residues. The V end was cut by 0 bases, the J end by 9 bases, with 7 bases between. In germline, CDR1 is SGHTS, CDR2 YDEGEE. The DNA of the CDR3 is TGTGCCAGCAGCTTGGGGACCAACAACGTCCTGACTTTC. Amino acids: CASSLGTNNVLTF. The full variable domain, its missing parts supplied by reference TRBV5-8 and TRBJ2-6, is EAGVTQSPTHLIKTRGQQATLRCSPISGHTSVYWYQQALGLGLQFLLWYDEGEERNRGNFPPRFSGRQFPNYSSELNVNALELEDSALYLCASSLGTNNVLTFGAGSRLTVL.

The rearrangement uses TRBV27 and TRBJ2-1; 7 bases align to TRBD2. Germline V gives CDR1 MNHEY, CDR2 SMNVEV (reference sequence). V shed 5 bases and J 6 bases; nucleotides not matched to a gene: 10. The CDR3 spans 15 residues. CDR3 sequence: CASSIFAGVGNEQFF. CDR3 nucleotide sequence: TGTGCCAGCAGTATCTTTGCGGGGGTGGGCAATGAGCAGTTCTTC.

The gene calls are TRBV19 and TRBJ2-1, with 12 bases matching TRBD2. The germline V gene encodes CDR1 LNHDA and CDR2 SQIVND (reference sequence). Unmatched junction bases numbered 3, after V lost 0 bases and J lost 12 bases. The CDR3 is 14 amino acids. The CDR3 bases are TGTGCCAGTAGTATAGAAACTAGCGGGGGGTCGCAGTTCTTC. It translates to CASSIETSGGSQFF.

Concerning this clonotype: Germline and junction disagree at one end, which may indicate a read error. The V and J genes are TRBV20-1 and TRBJ2-1; 9 positions agree with TRBD1. Germline CDR1 DFQATT, CDR2 SNEGSKA (reference sequence). The CDR3 has 16 amino acids. The DNA of the CDR3 is TGCAGTGCCGTTCAACCGGGACAGGGATCCTACAATGATCAGTTCTTC. Its translation is CSAVQPGQGSYNDQFF.

The chain has TRBV5-4 and TRBJ2-3; D is perhaps TRBD1 or TRBD2 (6 bases each). CDR3 length: 15 amino acids. Germline lookup yields CDR1 SGHNT and CDR2 YYREEE (reference sequence). Trimming removed 7 bases at V and 0 bases at J, with 15 bases between. The CDR3 bases are TGTGCCAGCCATGGCGGGACACATAGCACAGATACGCAGTATTTT. Translation: CASHGGTHSTDTQYF.

This clonotype has only a few counts. The chain recombines TRBV6-1 with TRBJ2-1; 7 bases line up with TRBD2. The CDR3 is 13 amino acids. The junction had 4 bases not matched to a gene; V was cut back by 2 bases and J by 9 bases. Per the germline V gene, CDR1 is MNHNS and CDR2 is SASEGT. CDR3 amino acids: CASSEWEGSEQFF. CDR3 coding DNA: TGTGCCAGCAGTGAATGGGAGGGGAGTGAGCAGTTCTTC.

Ten or more counts support this clonotype. This sequence joins TRBV7-2 and TRBJ1-4, with 7 positions matching TRBD1. This CDR3 comprises 15 residues. The J segment lost 1 base and the V segment lost 1 base, leaving 0 bases of the junction unmatched. Germline assignment: CDR1 SGHTA and CDR2 FQGNSA. The DNA for the CDR3 is TGTGCCAGCAGCTTAGGGACAGGAACTAATGAAAAACTGTTTTTT. Translated: CASSLGTGTNEKLFF. The full variable domain, in which reference TRBV7-2 and TRBJ1-4 provide the parts outside the CDR3, is GAGVSQSPSNKVTEKGKDVELRCDPISGHTALYWYRQSLGQGLEFLIYFQGNSAPDKSGLPSDRFSAERTGGSVSTLTIQRTQQEDSAVYLCASSLGTGTNEKLFFGSGTQLSVL.

This clonotype occurred once. One base away lies a much larger clone, so this may be a sequencing read error. The chain couples TRBV7-6 to TRBJ1-5; D gene ambiguous. The germline CDR1 and CDR2 sequences are SGHVS and FNYEAQ. The CDR3 is 16 amino acids. The CDR3 coding sequence is TGTGCCACCAGCTTAGGTGGCCTCGGGGGCAATCAGCCCCAGCATTTT. It encodes CATSLGGLGGNQPQHF.

V gene TRBV6-2 or TRBV6-3 combines with J gene TRBJ2-3; TRBD2 is a possible D gene (5 bases). The V gene lost 4 bases and the J gene lost 3 bases, with 14 bases spanning the gap. The V gene's germline CDR1 is MNHEY and CDR2 SVGEGT. The CDR3 loop spans 15 amino acids. The CDR3 DNA reads TGTGCCAGCAGTTGGCCAGGAGGAGGAACAGATACGCAGTATTTT. Translation: CASSWPGGGTDTQYF.

With respect to this clonotype: The CDR3 does not end in the conserved phenylalanine or tryptophan, so this is likely a read error. This chain links TRBV4-1 with TRBJ2-4; 10 bases are shared with TRBD1. Germline V gene sequence: CDR1 MGHRA, CDR2 YSYEKL. Unmatched junction bases numbered 22, after V lost 2 bases and J lost 9 bases. This CDR3 has 20 residues. This chain's CDR3 is CASSQSTQTGGSFAVGIQYY. CDR3 DNA: TGCGCCAGCAGCCAATCTACCCAGACAGGGGGCTCCTTTGCGGTGGGCATTCAGTACTAC.

This clonotype was detected only a few times. The J gene is TRBJ2-7, the V gene TRBV6-6, with D maybe TRBD2 (5 bases). CDR3 length equals 13 residues. V was pared by 8 bases and J by 6 bases, with 17 bases between. Germline assignment: CDR1 MNHNY and CDR2 SVGAGI (reference sequence). This chain's CDR3 is CASRGSIAGEQYF. As DNA, the CDR3 is TGTGCCAGCCGAGGGAGTATTGCTGGCGAGCAGTACTTC.

V is TRBV4-1 and J is TRBJ2-1; D unclear. Germline assignment: CDR1 MGHRA and CDR2 YSYEKL. This CDR3 spans 14 amino acids. V lost 2 bases and J lost 6, with 11 bases in between. The chain's CDR3 is CASSQYSGGNEQFF. Written as DNA, the CDR3 is TGCGCCAGCAGCCAATACTCCGGCGGCAATGAGCAGTTCTTC.

This clonotype was seen a handful of times. The chain joins TRBV7-9 to TRBJ2-7; 8 positions agree with TRBD1. The CDR3 has 15 amino acids. V lost 1 base to trimming and J lost 7 bases; unmatched junction nucleotides: 9. CDR1 SEHNR and CDR2 FQNEAQ come from the germline V gene (reference sequence). In DNA form, the CDR3 reads TGTGCCAGCAGCTTAGGTCGAGACAGGGGAAATGAGCAGTACGTC. This translates into CASSLGRDRGNEQYV.

This clonotype has more than one count but fewer than ten. This rearrangement joins TRBV6-6 to TRBJ2-1, with D uncertain. The V end was cut by 0 bases, the J end by 9 bases, with 9 bases between. Looked up from germline, CDR1 is MNHNY and CDR2 is SVGAGI (reference sequence). This CDR3 contains 13 residues. The CDR3 sequence: CASSYSGSTEQFF. The CDR3 bases are TGTGCCAGCAGTTACTCGGGAAGCACTGAGCAGTTCTTC.

This rearrangement joins TRBV7-6 to TRBJ2-1, with a possible D match to TRBD2 (6 bases). Germline values: CDR1 SGHVS, CDR2 FNYEAQ. V gave up 4 bases and J gave up 11 bases, with 15 bases separating them. The CDR3 covers 13 residues. The CDR3 protein is CASSSHGGTQQFF. The CDR3 DNA follows: TGTGCCAGCAGCTCCCATGGGGGGACCCAGCAGTTCTTC.

The table lists this clonotype with a few counts. The V gene is TRBV13, the J gene TRBJ2-7; D perhaps matches TRBD2 (6 bases). The CDR3 has 15 residues. V was cut by 5 bases and J by 2 bases, with 16 bases left in between. Germline V CDR1 and CDR2: PRHDT, FYEKMQ (reference sequence). In DNA form, the CDR3 reads TGTGCCAGCAGCCCCGGAGGGGTCGGAGCCTACGAGCAGTACGTC. It yields the protein CASSPGGVGAYEQYV.

This clonotype was counted at least ten times. This chain links TRBV7-8 with TRBJ2-5; 10 bases are shared with TRBD1. This CDR3 contains 14 residues. Per germline, CDR1 SGHVS and CDR2 FQNEAQ. Trimming at V came to 4 bases and at J to 5 bases, leaving 4 bases not matched to a gene. CDR3 in amino acids: CASSSTGGAETQYF. The CDR3 nucleotides read TGTGCCAGCAGCTCGACAGGGGGCGCGGAGACCCAGTACTTC. The whole variable domain, filled in from reference TRBV7-8 and TRBJ2-5, reads GAGVSQSPRYKVAKRGQDVALRCDPISGHVSLFWYQQALGQGPEFLTYFQNEAQLDKSGLPSDRFFAERPEGSVSTLKIQRTQQEDSAVYLCASSSTGGAETQYFGPGTRLLVL.

The chain links TRBV14 to TRBJ1-1; D perhaps matches TRBD1 (6 bases). Deletions cut 0 bases from V and 8 bases from J, with 10 bases between. This CDR3 comprises 13 residues. From germline, CDR1 is SGHDN and CDR2 FVKESK. The CDR3 sequence is CASSQDQGQEAFF. In DNA, the CDR3 is TGTGCCAGCAGCCAAGATCAGGGACAAGAAGCTTTCTTT.

The gene calls are TRBV5-1 and TRBJ2-1, with TRBD2 as a possible D gene (5 bases). The CDR3 runs 14 residues. V was pared by 0 bases and J by 9 bases, with 13 bases between. Germline V gene sequence: CDR1 SGHRS, CDR2 YFSETQ. CDR3 amino acids: CASSLDEGVVEQFF. As DNA, the CDR3 is TGCGCCAGCAGCTTGGACGAGGGAGTAGTTGAGCAGTTCTTC.